Sequencing of this T cell receptor beta chain was carried out in a study of immune characterization of retroperitoneal liposarcoma. TCRdb analysed the PCR reads with MiXCR anew, one entry per CDR3 protein. The sample carries about 10,000 distinct CDR3 sequences, 27% recorded once. Germline V gives CDR1 MNHGY, CDR2 SVAAGI. V was clipped by 4 bases and J by 8 bases; unmatched bases: 15. This CDR3 comprises 16 residues. The sample consisted of tumor tissue. This receptor was taken from a female donor with retroperitoneal liposarcoma. V usage is TRBV6-9 and J usage is TRBJ1-2; 8 bases match TRBD1. As DNA, the CDR3 is TGTGCCAGCAGTTCCCCAGGGGGCTCGGCAGGAGGAGGCTACACCTTC. This codes for CASSSPGGSAGGGYTF.